This T cell receptor beta chain comes out of a study of T cells in Graves' hyperthyroidism and ophthalmopathy (dated by TCRdb to between 2018 and 2021). A note on the overall study: Peripheral blood was sampled at the time of initial diagnosis, prior to any treatment. TCR V-J signatures able to tell the groups apart were searched for in a discovery cohort of 90 to 100 patients, of whom about 40 had Graves' ophthalmopathy and some 60 had stable Graves' hyperthyroidism. Prospective prediction of ophthalmopathy was tested in an independent validation cohort of under 20 hyperthyroidism patients and some 17 patients who later progressed to ophthalmopathy. For training and testing, the 100 or so patients in the discovery cohort were randomly divided in a 7:3 ratio. In addition, the study compared T-cell repertoires in thyroid tissue and in blood from roughly six Graves' hyperthyroidism patients. Once sampling was done, hyperthyroidism patients were given methimazole at a starting dose of 30 mg daily, whereas ophthalmopathy patients were given high-dose intravenous methylprednisolone. According to the paper, TCR Vbeta CDR3 sequencing was carried out on around 140 peripheral blood samples, which came from more than 40 ophthalmopathy, about 75 hyperthyroidism and about 17 progressor patients. Study-level results and caveats: No statistical method was used to fix the sample size in advance, and group allocation was not hidden from the investigators. In validation, progression to ophthalmopathy was predicted by the model with roughly 69% sensitivity and roughly 72% specificity, a median of around 6.5 months before onset. Blood samples also contained most of the expanded thyroid clonotypes (frequency above 0.001), which suggests that blood repertoires may reflect thyroid immune responses. A model built on a 13 V-J signature distinguished ophthalmopathy from stable hyperthyroidism, reaching about 88% sensitivity and about 81% specificity in cross-validation and 80%/75% in testing.

The TCR beta CDR3 regions were amplified from the RNA transcripts. The TCR CDR3 was subjected to a first round of RT-PCR using the HTBI primer set and the Qiagen OneStep RT-PCR kit. Libraries were constructed in a second round of multiplex PCR, after which size selection and purification were performed. Sequencing of the libraries was done on an Illumina HiSeq2000 using paired-end 100 bp reads. From the authors' description of their analysis: Raw data were processed with SOAPnuke, discarding reads with adapters, uncalled bases, mean Phred below 15, or no exact constant-primer or identifier match. COPE v1.2.5 was used to merge the high-quality paired reads, and each unique nucleotide sequence was defined as a clonotype. MiTCR v1.1 was used to align the clonotypes against IMGT TRBV, TRBD and TRBJ reference segments. The analysis included only V-J combinations with a frequency above 0.0001, which together covered over 98% of the repertoires. A TCS score was defined as the ratio between F50 (clonal expansion) and ExV (chaos), using BLOSUM62-based TCRdist between CDR3 peptides within each V-J. Welch's t-statistics and random forest reduced 514 V-J features to around 14, which were used in a naive Bayes classifier (R e1071). TCRdb applied fastp at Q25 and MiXCR to the public reads, then kept only in-frame beta chains. Entries are consolidated by CDR3 protein sequence, retaining the most common genes and DNA. TCRdb assigned the V and J calls; the authors' analysis was not used. In all, the sample holds around 540,000 distinct CDR3 sequences, and about 15% of those were seen once. Of the sample, around 28% falls within the top ten clones.

Comment on this clonotype: This receptor's antigen is unknown. The input lacks base qualities; no much larger clone sits a single base away.

Moderately to severely active disease, a Clinical Activity Score of at least 3, a NOSPECS grade of at least 4, and a duration under 3 months were present in ophthalmopathy patients. The study excluded patients with uncontrolled infections, other autoimmune diseases, pregnancy or lactation. Diagnoses were established on the basis of clinical symptoms, serum thyroxine and TRAb, thyroid ultrasound, and orbital computed tomography. PBMCs were separated from around 9.1 ml of fresh peripheral blood using Ficoll-Paque density gradient centrifugation. Total RNA was extracted with Trizol reagent, and quality was checked on an Agilent 2100 Bioanalyzer. The CDR3 spans 16 residues, from the cysteine through the phenylalanine. The read is trimmed to its CDR3 DNA, 48 bases read in frame from base 1. The junction shows trimming of 6 bases on V and 3 bases on J, and the gene matches do not reach 10 bases of it. Per the germline V gene, MNHEY is the CDR1 and SVGEGT is the CDR2.

This sequence uses TRBV6-2 or TRBV6-3 and TRBJ2-5; 10 middle bases align to TRBD2. What was sequenced was blood. The sequence was obtained from a woman in her thirties with Graves' ophthalmopathy. The base sequence is TGTGCCAGCAGCTCCTGGACTAGCGGCACCAAAGAGACCCAGTACTTC. It is translated as CASSSWTSGTKETQYF.